The 29 T cell receptor beta chains below were found in one sample sequenced in a study of shared clonotypes between healthy human individuals. Only in-frame clones appear in the TCRdb table, and some are missing; sequencing was by immunoSEQ multiplex PCR. The data show 2,500,000 or so clones, around nine tenths seen once. The specimen sequenced was naive CD4+ T cells sorted from blood. As to subset: CD45RA+ positively selected. These TCRs come from a man between 18 and 35 years old in good health.

V usage is TRBV5-1 and J usage is TRBJ1-1; D possibly corresponds to TRBD1 (5 bases). V was cut by 1 base and J by 1 base, with 11 bases left in between. Per germline, CDR1 SGHRS and CDR2 YFSETQ. The CDR3 extends over 15 amino acids. The DNA for the CDR3 is TGCGCCAGCAGCTTGTGGGGGACGCCGAACACTGAAGCTTTCTTT. It codes for CASSLWGTPNTEAFF.

The chain combines TRBV14 with TRBJ2-3; D unclear. The CDR3 length is 17 residues. Trimming left V 1 base short and J 4 bases short, with 18 bases between. CDR1 SGHDN and CDR2 FVKESK come from the germline V gene. For the CDR3, the DNA is TGTGCCAGCAGCCAAGTTCGGCTGGGTCAGAAGGCAGATACGCAGTATTTT. Translation gives CASSQVRLGQKADTQYF.

J is TRBJ2-5 and V is TRBV6-5; D uncertain. CDR3 length equals 16 residues. CDR1 MNHEY and CDR2 SVGAGI come from the germline V gene. The V and J ends lost 2 bases and 4 bases respectively, with 17 bases between them. CDR3 nucleotides: TGTGCCAGCAGTTACCGCGACCTCAAGGCGAGAGAGACCCAGTACTTC. It encodes CASSYRDLKARETQYF.

The chain joins TRBV6-6 to TRBJ1-6; D unresolved. Trimming stripped 2 bases from V and 7 bases from J, with 12 bases between. The length of the CDR3 is 15 residues. Germline V gene lookup returns CDR1 MNHNY and CDR2 SVGAGI (reference sequence). The CDR3 region has the DNA TGTGCCAGCAGTTACGGACGGATAGGGAATTCACCCCTCCACTTT. Protein sequence: CASSYGRIGNSPLHF.

The CDR3 sequence is CASSDGNYGYTF. The CDR3 DNA follows: TGTGCCAGCTCAGATGGGAACTATGGCTACACCTTC. The V and J genes are TRBV18 and TRBJ1-2; D is uncertain. The ends were cut back, 5 bases at V and 2 bases at J, with 6 bases in the middle. CDR1 and CDR2 (germline): KGHSH, LQKENI. This CDR3 comprises 12 residues.

J is TRBJ1-2 and V is TRBV16, with D unclear. Germline values: CDR1 KGHSY, CDR2 FQNENV. The CDR3 runs 14 residues. The V and J ends lost 0 bases and 6 bases respectively, with 11 bases between them. This chain's CDR3 is CASSQSRGENGYTF. In DNA, the CDR3 is TGTGCCAGCAGCCAATCCCGGGGAGAGAATGGCTACACCTTC.

The genes are TRBV5-1 and TRBJ2-5; TRBD2 matches 7 bases. V shed 1 base, J shed 4 bases, and the junction held 4 bases outside the gene matches. The CDR3 contains 14 residues. Germline V gene sequence: CDR1 SGHRS, CDR2 YFSETQ. The CDR3 DNA is TGCGCCAGCAGCTTGAGGCGGGAGAGAGAGACCCAGTACTTC. Translated, it gives CASSLRRERETQYF.

V and J are TRBV7-9 and TRBJ2-1, with D hard to call. This CDR3 has 15 residues. Germline CDR1 SEHNR, CDR2 FQNEAQ (reference sequence). The germline V and J ends were trimmed by 0 bases and 3 bases, with 9 bases remaining between them. CDR3 protein: CASSLAGSFYNEQFF. The CDR3 nucleotides are TGTGCCAGCAGCTTAGCGGGTTCCTTCTACAATGAGCAGTTCTTC.

The V call is TRBV5-1, the J call TRBJ2-4; no clear D. CDR1 SGHRS and CDR2 YFSETQ come from the germline V gene. The CDR3 consists of 15 residues. Between the trimmed V and J ends, which lost 4 bases and 7 bases, there was a span of 18 bases. The CDR3 protein is CASSPTQTPRNIQYF. In DNA form, the CDR3 reads TGCGCCAGCAGCCCCACGCAGACCCCCAGGAACATTCAGTACTTC.

The chain is built from TRBV5-1 and TRBJ1-4; no clear D gene. Germline-derived CDR1 and CDR2 are SGHRS and YFSETQ. V was shortened by 5 bases and J by 4 bases, with 9 bases between the two germline ends. The CDR3 length is 13 residues. The CDR3 sequence: CASRTRLNEKLFF. The CDR3 coding sequence is TGCGCCAGCAGGACAAGACTTAATGAAAAACTGTTTTTT. The full variable domain, its missing parts supplied by reference TRBV5-1 and TRBJ1-4, is KAGVTQTPRYLIKTRGQQVTLSCSPISGHRSVSWYQQTPGQGLQFLFEYFSETQRNKGNFPGRFSGRQFSNSRSEMNVSTLELGDSALYLCASRTRLNEKLFFGSGTQLSVL.

This clone appeared once. The chain uses TRBV6-1 and TRBJ1-5, with D possibly matching TRBD1 (5 bases). The germline V gene encodes CDR1 MNHNS and CDR2 SASEGT. Trimming took 8 bases from V and 5 from J, leaving 19 bases between them. The CDR3 has 15 amino acids. CDR3 bases: TGTGCCAGCTGGAGGGGCCTTATAGGGGATCAGCCCCAGCATTTT. Translation: CASWRGLIGDQPQHF.

This CDR3 reads CSANGAGTQYF. CDR3 DNA sequence: TGCAGTGCTAACGGGGCAGGGACCCAGTACTTC. This chain links TRBV20-1 with TRBJ2-5; D may be TRBD1 or TRBD2 (5 bases each). This CDR3 region has 11 residues. The germline V gene has CDR1 DFQATT and CDR2 SNEGSKA (reference sequence). Trimming pared 4 bases from V and 7 bases from J, leaving 10 bases between.

This clone came up once. The chain recombines TRBV6-1 with TRBJ1-5; 9 bases agree with TRBD1. The length of the CDR3 is 16 residues. V was pared by 4 bases and J by 3 bases, with 7 bases of the junction left unmatched. In germline, CDR1 is MNHNS, CDR2 SASEGT. The CDR3 region has the DNA TGTGCCAGCAGTGCTTTAGGGACAGGGACCAATCAGCCCCAGCATTTT. It specifies CASSALGTGTNQPQHF.

This clone was seen only once. V usage is TRBV10-2 and J usage is TRBJ1-1; tentatively, D is TRBD1 (6 bases). V lost 7 bases to trimming and J lost 0 bases, with 15 bases between them. Per the germline V gene, CDR1 is WSHSY and CDR2 is SAAADI. The length of the CDR3 is 15 residues. CDR3 sequence reads: CASTKNGQLNTEAFF. The CDR3 DNA sequence: TGCGCCAGCACGAAAAACGGACAGCTGAACACTGAAGCTTTCTTT.

This chain joins TRBV7-3 and TRBJ1-5; TRBD1 might be the D (5 bases). Per germline, CDR1 SGHTA and CDR2 FQGTGA. This CDR3 has 14 amino acids. Trimming removed 8 bases from V and 3 bases from J, with 14 bases in between. The CDR3 coding sequence is TGTGCCAGCCGAAGGAGACAGAACAATCAGCCCCAGCATTTT. This encodes CASRRRQNNQPQHF.

The chain employs TRBV29-1 and TRBJ2-5; no clear D. This CDR3 has 11 amino acids. Germline V gene data show CDR1 as SQVTM and CDR2 as ANQGSEA. The germline V and J ends were trimmed by 7 bases and 4 bases, with 10 bases remaining between them. The CDR3 loop is CSAQAGETQYF. The CDR3 region has the DNA TGCAGCGCCCAGGCAGGAGAGACCCAGTACTTC.

This clone turned up a few times. The sample holds other DNA sequences that translate to the same CDR3. The V call is TRBV7-9, the J call TRBJ1-1, with D perhaps matching TRBD1 (6 bases). Germline lookup yields CDR1 SEHNR and CDR2 FQNEAQ (reference sequence). V dropped 1 base and J dropped 1 base, with 7 bases sitting between them. The length of the CDR3 is 14 residues. CDR3 in amino acids: CASSLGTANTEAFF. The CDR3 DNA sequence: TGTGCCAGCAGCTTAGGGACAGCGAACACTGAAGCTTTCTTT.

The chain links TRBV9 to TRBJ1-3, with D tentatively TRBD1 (5 bases). The CDR3 runs 17 residues. Trimming removed 5 bases from V and 0 bases from J, with 18 bases in between. The germline V gene has CDR1 SGDLS and CDR2 YYNGEE. CDR3 coding DNA: TGTGCCAGCAGTCCCCCCCGAGGGACGAACTCTGGAAACACCATATATTTT. Its translation is CASSPPRGTNSGNTIYF.

The chain couples TRBV18 to TRBJ2-1; D may be TRBD2 (6 bases). From germline, CDR1 is KGHSH and CDR2 LQKENI. The V end lost 1 base, the J end lost 4 bases, and 11 bases lay between the germline ends. The CDR3 extends over 15 amino acids. CDR3 region: CASSPLAVPYNEQFF. The CDR3 DNA follows: TGTGCCAGCTCACCACTAGCGGTCCCTTACAATGAGCAGTTCTTC.

This clone was detected only a few times. A read error may produce the germline difference seen at one junction end. J is TRBJ2-5 and V is TRBV7-7; the match to TRBD2 covers 10 bases. This CDR3 has 14 amino acids. Germline V lookup: CDR1 SSHAT, CDR2 FNYEAQ (reference sequence). CDR3 sequence: CASSPLAGWETQYF. The DNA for the CDR3 is TGTGCTAGCAGCCCACTAGCGGGGTGGGAGACCCAGTACTTC.

The chain uses TRBV7-2 and TRBJ1-1; the D is unclear. V lost 5 bases and J 3 bases, leaving 13 bases between the germline ends. Germline V CDR1 and CDR2: SGHTA, FQGNSA. The CDR3 totals 14 residues. The CDR3 DNA sequence: TGTGCCAGCAGCCCCCCAGGTACCTACACTGAAGCTTTCTTT. Its translation: CASSPPGTYTEAFF. Complete variable domain (other parts from reference TRBV7-2 and TRBJ1-1): GAGVSQSPSNKVTEKGKDVELRCDPISGHTALYWYRQSLGQGLEFLIYFQGNSAPDKSGLPSDRFSAERTGGSVSTLTIQRTQQEDSAVYLCASSPPGTYTEAFFGQGTRLTVV.

This clone was detected only once. J is TRBJ2-6 and V is TRBV19; D is unclear. Per the germline V gene, CDR1 is LNHDA and CDR2 is SQIVND (reference sequence). The V gene lost 3 bases and the J gene lost 1 base, with 7 bases spanning the gap. This CDR3 has 15 amino acids. CDR3 protein: CASSIQKSGANVLTF. The CDR3 coding sequence is TGTGCCAGTAGTATTCAAAAATCTGGGGCCAACGTCCTGACTTTC.

The chain carries TRBV29-1 and TRBJ1-3; tentative D call: TRBD1 (6 bases). Germline V lookup: CDR1 SQVTM, CDR2 ANQGSEA. This CDR3 contains 14 residues. V was shortened by 1 base and J by 3 bases, with 10 bases between the two germline ends. The CDR3: CSVEARDIGNTIYF. DNA of the CDR3: TGCAGCGTTGAAGCCCGGGACATTGGAAACACCATATATTTT.

The chain carries TRBV7-8 and TRBJ1-1; D might be TRBD1 (6 bases). CDR3 length: 14 residues. Germline CDR1 and CDR2: SGHVS and FQNEAQ. The V and J ends lost 3 bases and 6 bases respectively, with 14 bases between them. For the CDR3, the DNA is TGTGCCAGCAGCTTTGGGACAATGGTCTCTGAAGCTTTCTTT. It codes for CASSFGTMVSEAFF.

This clone appeared a single time. The chain carries TRBV6-5 and TRBJ2-5, with TRBD1 matching over 8 bases. CDR1 MNHEY and CDR2 SVGAGI come from the germline V gene. The trim removed 2 bases at V and 6 bases at J, leaving 5 bases unmatched. The CDR3 sequence is 14 residues long. This CDR3 reads CASSYVRTGKTQYF. CDR3 nucleotides: TGTGCCAGCAGTTACGTCAGGACAGGGAAGACCCAGTACTTC.

This chain links TRBV5-1 with TRBJ2-3, with D unresolved. The V gene lost 0 bases and the J gene lost 4 bases, with 9 bases spanning the gap. The CDR3 is 14 residues long. Germline loops: CDR1 SGHRS, CDR2 YFSETQ. The CDR3 coding sequence is TGCGCCAGCAGCTTGGAGGAGAACGCAGATACGCAGTATTTT. Its translation is CASSLEENADTQYF.

The genes are TRBV27 and TRBJ2-2; 11 bases agree with TRBD1. This CDR3 region has 16 residues. Germline CDR1 and CDR2: MNHEY and SMNVEV (reference sequence). The ends lost 3 bases at V and 5 bases at J; junction bases unmatched: 5. The CDR3 region is CASSFMGQGGTGELFF. The CDR3 coding sequence is TGTGCCAGCAGTTTTATGGGACAGGGGGGGACCGGGGAGCTGTTTTTT.

The chain carries TRBV6-5 and TRBJ2-7, with 8 bases that match TRBD2. Trimming took 11 bases from V and 3 from J; bases not matched to a gene: 9. There are 13 residues in the CDR3. Germline-derived CDR1 and CDR2 are MNHEY and SVGAGI. The CDR3 reads CAARRSGSYEQYF. CDR3 DNA: TGTGCCGCGAGGCGCAGCGGGAGCTACGAGCAGTACTTC.

The CDR3 protein is CAWSVTGGAPYEQYF. Written as DNA, the CDR3 is TGTGCCTGGAGTGTAACAGGGGGGGCCCCCTACGAGCAGTACTTC. The chain combines TRBV30 with TRBJ2-7; weak D call: TRBD1 (8 bases). Trimming took 0 bases from V and 2 from J, leaving 14 bases between them. The CDR3 extends over 15 amino acids. Germline V lookup: CDR1 GTSNPN, CDR2 SVGIG (reference sequence).